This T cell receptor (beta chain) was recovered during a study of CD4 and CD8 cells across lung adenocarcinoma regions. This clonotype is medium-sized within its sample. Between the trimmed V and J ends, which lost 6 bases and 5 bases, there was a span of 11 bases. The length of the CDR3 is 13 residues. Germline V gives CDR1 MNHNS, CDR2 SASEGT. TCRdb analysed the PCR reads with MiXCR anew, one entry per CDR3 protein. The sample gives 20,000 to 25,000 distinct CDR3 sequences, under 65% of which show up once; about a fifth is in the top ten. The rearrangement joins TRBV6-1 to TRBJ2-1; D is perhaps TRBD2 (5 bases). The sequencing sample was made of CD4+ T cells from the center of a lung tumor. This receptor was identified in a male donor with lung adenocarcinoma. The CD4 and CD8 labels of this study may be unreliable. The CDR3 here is CASRKSGNNEQFF. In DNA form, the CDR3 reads TGTGCCAGCAGGAAATCGGGGAACAATGAGCAGTTCTTC.